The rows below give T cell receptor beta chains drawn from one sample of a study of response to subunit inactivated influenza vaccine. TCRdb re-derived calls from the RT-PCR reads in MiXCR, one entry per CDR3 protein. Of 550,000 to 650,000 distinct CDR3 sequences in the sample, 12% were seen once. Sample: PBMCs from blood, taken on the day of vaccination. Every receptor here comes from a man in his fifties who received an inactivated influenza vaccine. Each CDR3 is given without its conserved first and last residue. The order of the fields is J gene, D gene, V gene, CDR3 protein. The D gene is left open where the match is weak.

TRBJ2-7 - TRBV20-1 SARGVSGDFSYEQY
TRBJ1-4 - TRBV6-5 ASSYGQTATNEKLF
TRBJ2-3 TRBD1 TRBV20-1 SARDRGLRDTQY
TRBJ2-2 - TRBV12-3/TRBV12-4 ASSPRDRGGTGELF
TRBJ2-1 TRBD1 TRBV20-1 SATYRGPLGEQF
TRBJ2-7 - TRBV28 ASSLPRREQY
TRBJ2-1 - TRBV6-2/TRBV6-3 ASSDWLRVVQF
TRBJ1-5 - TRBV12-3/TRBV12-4 ASSLMNNQPQH
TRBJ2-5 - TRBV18 ASSPPSLGETQY
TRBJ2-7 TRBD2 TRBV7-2 ASSRLAGDEQY
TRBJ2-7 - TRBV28 ASSPGVGGQY
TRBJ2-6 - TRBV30 AWSGPSSGANVLT
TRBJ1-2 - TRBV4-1 ASSQEVGQNT
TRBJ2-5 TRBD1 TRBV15 ATSTRGSSTETQY
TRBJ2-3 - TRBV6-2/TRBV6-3 ASSYSGDFDTQY
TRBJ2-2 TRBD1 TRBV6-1 ATSGTGPTGELF
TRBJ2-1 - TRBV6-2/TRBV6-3 ASSYGSGRTPNEQF
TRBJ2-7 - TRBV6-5 ASSYYEGEDEQY
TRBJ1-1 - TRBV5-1 ASSLLTDTEAF
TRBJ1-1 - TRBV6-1 ASSHTGRKTEAF
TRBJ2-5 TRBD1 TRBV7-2 ASSEMPDRVQTQY
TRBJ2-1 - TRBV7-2 ASSDRVAGTDNEQF
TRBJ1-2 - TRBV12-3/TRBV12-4 ASSTGVSNYGYT
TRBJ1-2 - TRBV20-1 SASIGIGAGGYT
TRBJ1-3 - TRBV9 ASSVGVTIGNTIY
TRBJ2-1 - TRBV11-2 ASSLARGRYNEQF
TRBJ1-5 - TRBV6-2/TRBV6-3 ASSSMTQPQH
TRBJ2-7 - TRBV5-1 ASSLQSLGEQY
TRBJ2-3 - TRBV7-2 ASGGGRPTDTQY
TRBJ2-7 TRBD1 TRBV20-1 SADPGQGNYEQY
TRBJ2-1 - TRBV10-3 AISADNEQF
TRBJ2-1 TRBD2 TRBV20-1 SATTGTSGNYPPYNEQF
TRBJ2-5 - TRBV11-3 ASSLRDNRPETQY
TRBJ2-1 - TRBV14 ASSPMIQAFYNEQF
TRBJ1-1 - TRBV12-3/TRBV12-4 ASSLGGEAF
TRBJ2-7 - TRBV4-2 ASSPSSSLSEQY
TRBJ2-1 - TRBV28 ASRILGTNYNEQF